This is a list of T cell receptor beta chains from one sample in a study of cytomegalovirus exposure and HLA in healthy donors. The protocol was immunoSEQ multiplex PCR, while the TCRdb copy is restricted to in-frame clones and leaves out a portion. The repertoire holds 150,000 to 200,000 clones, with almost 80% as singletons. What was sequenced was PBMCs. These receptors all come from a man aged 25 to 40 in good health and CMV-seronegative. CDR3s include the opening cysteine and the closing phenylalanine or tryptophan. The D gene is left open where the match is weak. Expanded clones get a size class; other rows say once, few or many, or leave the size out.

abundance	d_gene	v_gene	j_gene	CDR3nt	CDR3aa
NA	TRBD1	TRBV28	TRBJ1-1	TGTGCCAGCAGTTTATCACGGACAGGGGGGAACACTGAAGCTTTCTTT	CASSLSRTGGNTEAFF
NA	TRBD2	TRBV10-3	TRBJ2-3	TGTGCCATCAAACCGCACGTTGGCGGGAGTATGGGTACAGATACGCAGTATTTT	CAIKPHVGGSMGTDTQYF
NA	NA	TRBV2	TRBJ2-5	TGTGCCAGCAGTGAACTAGGCCAAGAGACCCAGTACTTC	CASSELGQETQYF
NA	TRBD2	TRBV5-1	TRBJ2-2	TGCGCCAGCAGCCTGCCCGGACTAGCCAACACCGGGGAGCTGTTTTTT	CASSLPGLANTGELFF
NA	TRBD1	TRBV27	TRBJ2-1	TGTGCCAGCAGTTCCCGGGACAGACCATACAATGAGCAGTTCTTC	CASSSRDRPYNEQFF
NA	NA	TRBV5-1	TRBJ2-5	TGCGCCAGCAGCCGTGCGGGCGGGAAGGGATGGGAGACCCAGTACTTC	CASSRAGGKGWETQYF
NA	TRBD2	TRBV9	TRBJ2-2	TGTGCCAGCAGCGTAGGGCCGGGGGGGAACACCGGGGAGCTGTTTTTT	CASSVGPGGNTGELFF
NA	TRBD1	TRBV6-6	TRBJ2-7	TGTGCCAGCAGCCATCCCACCGGGACAGGGCGCGAGCAGTACTTC	CASSHPTGTGREQYF
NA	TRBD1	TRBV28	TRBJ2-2	TGTGCCAGCACGGGACAGACCGGGGAGCTGTTTTTT	CASTGQTGELFF
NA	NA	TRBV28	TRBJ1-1	TGTGCCAGCAGTTTCCCGCAGGGCGGCAGGAACACTGAAGCTTTCTTT	CASSFPQGGRNTEAFF
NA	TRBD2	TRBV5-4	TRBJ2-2	TGTGCCAGCAGCCGCATGGGGGGGACTAACACCGGGGAGCTGTTTTTT	CASSRMGGTNTGELFF
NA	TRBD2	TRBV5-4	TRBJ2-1	TGTGCCAGCAGCCGTGGACTAGTAGGCCCATGGGAGCAGTTCTTC	CASSRGLVGPWEQFF
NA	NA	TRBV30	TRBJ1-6	TGTGCCTGGAGTGGATCGACAGTTTACAATTCACCCCTCCACTTT	CAWSGSTVYNSPLHF
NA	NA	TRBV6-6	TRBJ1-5	TGTGCCAGCAAACACGACCAGGGCGGCAATCAGCCCCAGCATTTT	CASKHDQGGNQPQHF
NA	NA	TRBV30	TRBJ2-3	TGTGCCTGGAGCGGGAGAGTTCAGGCTACGCAGTATTTT	CAWSGRVQATQYF
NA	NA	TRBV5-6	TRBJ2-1	TGTGCCAGCAGCTTGGCGGTCGAGCAGTTCTTC	CASSLAVEQFF
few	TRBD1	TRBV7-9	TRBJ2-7	TGTGCCAGCAGCTTAGTAGCAGGGGGCGCTTCTAACAACGAGCAGTACTTC	CASSLVAGGASNNEQYF
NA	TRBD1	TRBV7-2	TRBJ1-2	TGTGCCAGCAGCCCAGGACAGGGGGCGGTCTATGGCTACACCTTC	CASSPGQGAVYGYTF
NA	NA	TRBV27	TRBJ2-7	TGTGCCACCAGAGGACTGATCACCTACGAGCAGTACTTC	CATRGLITYEQYF
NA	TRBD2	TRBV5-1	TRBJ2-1	TGCGCCAGCAGCTGGGGCCCCGGGACTAGCGGGAGAAATGAGCAGTTCTTC	CASSWGPGTSGRNEQFF
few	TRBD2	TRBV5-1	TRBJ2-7	TGCGCCAGCAGCTTGGGGCAAGCGGGCCCGGGGGGTTACGAGCAGTACTTC	CASSLGQAGPGGYEQYF
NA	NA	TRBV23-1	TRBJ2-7	TGCGCCAGCAGCGACAGAAAAATTACCTACGAGCAGTACTTC	CASSDRKITYEQYF
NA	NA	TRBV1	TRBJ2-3	TGCACCAGCAGCCAGACAATCTTCTCTAGCACAGATACGCAGTATTTT	CTSSQTIFSSTDTQYF
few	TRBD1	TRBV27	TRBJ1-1	TGTGCCAGCAGTTTACGACAGGGCGCTCAGGGCACTGAAGCTTTCTTC	CASSLRQGAQGTEAFF
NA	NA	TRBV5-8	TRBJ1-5	TGTGCCAGCAGCTTGGGCAGGATGGGTCAGCCCCAGCATTTT	CASSLGRMGQPQHF
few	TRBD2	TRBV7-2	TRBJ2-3	TGTGCCAGCAGCCAACTAGCGGGGAGCACAGATACGCAGTATTTT	CASSQLAGSTDTQYF
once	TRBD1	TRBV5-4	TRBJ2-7	TGTGCCAGCAGCTGGGGACAGGGGGGATACGAGCAGTACTTC	CASSWGQGGYEQYF
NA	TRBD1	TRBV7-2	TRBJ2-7	TGTGCCAGCAGCCCTGGGACAGGACAATTTTACGAGCAGTACTTC	CASSPGTGQFYEQYF
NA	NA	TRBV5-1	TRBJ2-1	TGCGCCAGCAGCTTGGTATCCGTTTACAATGAGCAGTTCTTC	CASSLVSVYNEQFF
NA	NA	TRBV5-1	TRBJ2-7	TGCGCCAGCAGCTCCCTGGGACTTCCCGTGGACGAGCAGTACTTC	CASSSLGLPVDEQYF
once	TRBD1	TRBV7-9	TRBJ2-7	TGTGCCAGCAGCTTAGCGAGTGGAGACAGGGGAAGCGAGCAGTACTTC	CASSLASGDRGSEQYF
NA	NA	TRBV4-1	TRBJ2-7	TGCGCCAGCAGCCAAGAAGGGGGGGGGTCCGAGCAGTACTTC	CASSQEGGGSEQYF
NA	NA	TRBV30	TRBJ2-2	TGTGCCTGGAGTGTACAGAACACCGGGGAGCTGTTTTTT	CAWSVQNTGELFF
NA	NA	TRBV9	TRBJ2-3	TGTGCCAGCAGCGTAGAACTCCCCGCAGATACGCAGTATTTT	CASSVELPADTQYF
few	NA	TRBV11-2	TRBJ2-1	TGTGCCAGCAGCTCCACATTAGCGGTCCCCAATGAGCAGTTCTTC	CASSSTLAVPNEQFF
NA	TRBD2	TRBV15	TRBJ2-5	TGTGCCACCAGCAGAGGAACTAGCGGGGGTCAGGAGACCCAGTACTTC	CATSRGTSGGQETQYF
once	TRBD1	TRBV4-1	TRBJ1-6	TGCGCCAGCAGCCAGGCGGACAGGGATAATTCACCCCTCCACTTT	CASSQADRDNSPLHF
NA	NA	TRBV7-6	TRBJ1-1	TGTGCCAGCAGCTTCGGCGGACTTTTAACTGAAGCTTTCTTT	CASSFGGLLTEAFF
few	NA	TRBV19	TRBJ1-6	TGTGCCAGTAGTGTGGGGCCCCCCCATGCGGCACCCCTCCACTTT	CASSVGPPHAAPLHF
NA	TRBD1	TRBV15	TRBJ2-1	TGTGCCACCAGCGTTCGGACAGGGGGGCATGAGCAGTTCTTC	CATSVRTGGHEQFF
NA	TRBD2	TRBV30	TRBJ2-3	TGTGCCTGGAGTGTTGGGGGGGTGGATACGCAGTATTTT	CAWSVGGVDTQYF
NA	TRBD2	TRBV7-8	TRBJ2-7	TGTGCCAGCAGCCCTAGGACTAGCGGGGCCTACGAGCAGTACTTC	CASSPRTSGAYEQYF
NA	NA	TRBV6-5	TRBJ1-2	TGTGCCAGCAGTGAGAAATTCGGGAACTATGGCTACACCTTC	CASSEKFGNYGYTF
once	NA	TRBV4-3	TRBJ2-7	TGCGCCAGCAGCCAAGAGCGGCAGCTTAGCTCCTACGAGCAGTACTTC	CASSQERQLSSYEQYF
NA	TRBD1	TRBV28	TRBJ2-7	TGTGCCAGCAACGATCTAGGGGGCGCGGACGAGCAGTACTTC	CASNDLGGADEQYF
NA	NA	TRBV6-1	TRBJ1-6	TGTGCCTTCCAGCGGGAGTATAATTCACCCCTCCACTTT	CAFQREYNSPLHF
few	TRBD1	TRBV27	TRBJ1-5	TGTGCCAGCAGTTCGGACAGGGGAGGGGGCAATCAGCCCCAGCATTTT	CASSSDRGGGNQPQHF
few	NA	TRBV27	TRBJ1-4	TGTGCCAGCAGTGTAAGCCGGGGGGCTCGTGAAAAACTGTTTTTT	CASSVSRGAREKLFF
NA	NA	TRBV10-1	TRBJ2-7	TGCGCCAGCAGTGGCCGGGACTCAGGAGCTTACGAGCAGTACTTC	CASSGRDSGAYEQYF
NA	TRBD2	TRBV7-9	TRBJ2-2	TGTGCCAATTTAGCGGGAGCAAACACCGGGGAGCTGTTTTTT	CANLAGANTGELFF
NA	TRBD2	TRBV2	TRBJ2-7	TGTGCCAGCAGTGCGGGAGCGGGAACTTACGAGCAGTACTTC	CASSAGAGTYEQYF
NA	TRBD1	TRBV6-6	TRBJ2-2	TGTGCCAGCAGCTCCGACAGGGGCAGCGCCGGGGAGCTGTTTTTT	CASSSDRGSAGELFF